This passage covers 22 T cell receptor beta chains from one sample sequenced in a study of CD8 T cells in ankylosing spondylitis. Their specific antigens are unknown. TCRdb independently ran MiXCR on the 5' RACE reads; one entry per CDR3 protein. The table includes about 500,000 distinct CDR3 sequences, about 13% detected once. Study observations and caveats: It appeared that ankylosing spondylitis blood was characterized by a TCR beta motif of several highly homologous variants.

The sequenced material came from blood, either unsorted or a sorted T cell fraction (not recorded which). These receptors all come from a male donor with ankylosing spondylitis.

This clonotype was observed a few times. The V gene is TRBV4-1, the J gene TRBJ2-7; 8 bases line up with TRBD2. The CDR3 covers 20 residues. With V trimmed by 0 bases and J by 4 bases, 20 bases remained unmatched. Germline values: CDR1 MGHRA, CDR2 YSYEKL. CDR3 sequence reads: CASSQEAAGTRISLKYEQYF. The DNA for the CDR3 is TGCGCCAGCAGCCAAGAGGCAGCCGGGACTAGGATTTCCCTCAAATACGAGCAGTACTTC.

The chain combines TRBV5-6 with TRBJ2-3, with 7 bases identical to TRBD2. The CDR3 is 16 residues long. The ends lost 3 bases at V and 1 base at J; junction bases unmatched: 8. Germline CDR1 reads SGHDT; CDR2 reads YYEEEE. CDR3 sequence: CASSSLGLAGTDTQYF. CDR3 bases: TGTGCCAGCAGCTCCTTGGGGCTAGCGGGCACAGATACGCAGTATTTT.

This clonotype has a handful of counts. The gene calls are TRBV11-3 and TRBJ2-3; possibly TRBD2 for D (6 bases). V dropped 5 bases and J dropped 10 bases, with 13 bases sitting between them. Germline V gene lookup returns CDR1 SGHNT and CDR2 YENEEA. This CDR3 is built from 12 residues. The CDR3 DNA sequence: TGTGCCAGCAGCGGGTCTGGAGGGCCGCAGTATTTT. This codes for CASSGSGGPQYF.

In this sample, this clonotype turned up a few times. The chain uses TRBV7-6 and TRBJ1-3; D remains ambiguous. The germline V and J ends were trimmed by 5 bases and 2 bases, with 10 bases remaining between them. Per the germline V gene, CDR1 is SGHVS and CDR2 is FNYEAQ. CDR3 size: 14 residues. CDR3: CASSAPSTGNTIYF. The CDR3 coding sequence is TGTGCCAGCAGCGCACCTTCAACTGGAAACACCATATATTTT.

This sequence joins TRBV6-1 and TRBJ1-2; no clear D. The CDR3 is 12 amino acids. V was trimmed by 2 bases and J by 8 bases, leaving 9 bases between them. Germline lookup yields CDR1 MNHNS and CDR2 SASEGT. The CDR3 loop is CASSERWEGYTF. CDR3 bases: TGTGCCAGCAGTGAACGATGGGAAGGCTACACCTTC.

The V gene is TRBV6-1, the J gene TRBJ2-5; unclear D gene. Germline lookup yields CDR1 MNHNS and CDR2 SASEGT. This CDR3 spans 15 amino acids. V lost 4 bases to trimming and J lost 7 bases, with 19 bases between them. The CDR3, as DNA: TGTGCCAGCAGTGGAACCGGACGGAAGTACGGGACCCAGTACTTC. Its protein product is CASSGTGRKYGTQYF.

This clonotype was picked up a small number of times. The rearrangement joins TRBV15 to TRBJ1-3; no reliable D call. V lost 5 bases and J lost 2, with 13 bases in between. Germline CDR1 LNHNV, CDR2 YYDKDF (reference sequence). This CDR3 spans 15 amino acids. CDR3 amino acids: CATSALRVTGNTIYF. In DNA, the CDR3 is TGTGCCACCAGCGCGCTTCGGGTAACTGGAAACACCATATATTTT.

Written as DNA, the CDR3 is TGTGCCAGCAGTTTAAGTAAGGGGGCATATACCGGGGAGCTGTTTTTT. Its protein is CASSLSKGAYTGELFF. The rearrangement links TRBV12-3 or TRBV12-4 to TRBJ2-2; 7 bases are shared with TRBD1. Germline trimming cut 2 bases from V and 5 bases from J; bases unmatched to any gene: 8. The CDR3 sequence is 16 residues long.

The CDR3 DNA reads as TGTGCCAGCAGCTTGCCAGATAGCACTGAAGCTTTCTTT. Its protein product is CASSLPDSTEAFF. The chain employs TRBV5-6 and TRBJ1-1; D is uncertain. The CDR3 totals 13 residues. The ends were cut back, 1 base at V and 4 bases at J, with 8 bases in the middle. From germline, CDR1 is SGHDT and CDR2 YYEEEE.

This chain joins TRBV11-2 and TRBJ1-6, with 8 bases lining up with TRBD1. This CDR3 has 15 residues. The junction had 5 bases not matched to a gene; V was cut back by 4 bases and J by 6 bases. The germline CDR1 and CDR2 sequences are SGHAT and FQNNGV. The CDR3 is CASSYETGVNSPLHF. For the CDR3, the DNA is TGTGCCAGCAGCTATGAGACAGGGGTTAATTCACCCCTCCACTTT.

This clonotype was seen only a few times. V usage is TRBV20-1 and J usage is TRBJ2-7; 12 nucleotides agree with TRBD1. The CDR3 loop spans 15 amino acids. After removal of 0 bases from V and 5 bases from J, the junction contained 5 bases not matched to a gene. Germline-derived CDR1 and CDR2 are DFQATT and SNEGSKA (reference sequence). Here the CDR3 DNA reads TGCAGTGCTAGAGATTATGGGACAGGGGGCGACGAGCAGTACGTC. Translation: CSARDYGTGGDEQYV.

The sample holds many counts of this clonotype. J is TRBJ2-7 and V is TRBV5-1, with 7 bases identical to TRBD1. V was clipped by 0 bases and J by 5 bases; unmatched bases: 5. The germline V gene has CDR1 SGHRS and CDR2 YFSETQ. The CDR3 contains 14 residues. CDR3: CASSLVSTGNEQYF. DNA of the CDR3: TGCGCCAGCAGCTTGGTCTCGACAGGGAACGAGCAGTACTTC.

This clonotype was picked up a small number of times. This chain connects TRBV12-3 or TRBV12-4 to TRBJ2-3; TRBD2 agrees at 10 bases. The CDR3 loop spans 16 amino acids. J gave up 2 bases and V 4 bases, and 6 bases lay outside the gene matches. The CDR3 region has the DNA TGTGCCAGCAGTTCCTCCAGCGGGAGGGCCACAGATACGCAGTATTTT. Translating it yields CASSSSSGRATDTQYF.

The V gene is TRBV11-2, the J gene TRBJ2-7; TRBD1 or TRBD2 may be the D gene (6 bases each). V was cut by 7 bases and J by 8 bases, with 18 bases left in between. Germline-derived CDR1 and CDR2 are SGHAT and FQNNGV. This CDR3 spans 13 amino acids. CDR3 sequence (DNA): TGTGCCAGCAACCAGTGGGGGGCCCCTCAGCAGTACGTC. This encodes CASNQWGAPQQYV.

This clonotype came up a few times. The rearrangement joins TRBV12-5 to TRBJ1-5, with D perhaps matching TRBD1 (5 bases). The CDR3 contains 16 residues. The V and J ends lost 6 bases and 5 bases respectively, with 20 bases between them. Germline V gene lookup returns CDR1 LGHNT and CDR2 FRNRAP. The CDR3 here is CASGSLRVRGDQPQHF. CDR3 nucleotide sequence: TGTGCTAGTGGCTCCCTCAGGGTACGAGGAGATCAGCCCCAGCATTTT.

J is TRBJ2-1 and V is TRBV5-6; D is ambiguous. CDR1 SGHDT and CDR2 YYEEEE come from the germline V gene. Trimming pared 0 bases from V and 13 bases from J, leaving 11 bases between. The CDR3 is made up of 12 amino acids. CDR3 amino acids: CASSLAGGYQFF. The CDR3, as DNA: TGTGCCAGCAGCTTGGCCGGTGGATATCAGTTCTTC.

This chain links TRBV5-1 with TRBJ2-3; 12 bases map to TRBD1. The V gene end was trimmed by 1 base and the J gene end by 0 bases; junction bases not matched to a gene: 9. CDR3 length: 19 residues. Germline V gene data show CDR1 as SGHRS and CDR2 as YFSETQ. The CDR3 is CASSLLRGQGAASTDTQYF. In DNA form, the CDR3 reads TGCGCCAGCAGCTTGCTTCGGGGACAGGGGGCCGCTAGCACAGATACGCAGTATTTT.

This clonotype showed up just a few times. The chain is built from TRBV7-2 and TRBJ2-3, with no clear D. V lost 5 bases and J 5 bases, leaving 14 bases between the germline ends. The CDR3 sequence is 14 residues long. Germline V gene data show CDR1 as SGHTA and CDR2 as FQGNSA. The DNA of the CDR3 is TGTGCCAGCAGCCGACCCGTCAGAAGAGATACGCAGTATTTT. This sequence encodes CASSRPVRRDTQYF.

The rearrangement joins TRBV29-1 to TRBJ1-1; the match to TRBD1 covers 8 bases. Germline V gene lookup returns CDR1 SQVTM and CDR2 ANQGSEA. The CDR3 extends over 14 amino acids. Unmatched junction bases numbered 10, after V lost 5 bases and J lost 5 bases. CDR3 sequence: CSVTMRTGWTEAFF. CDR3 coding DNA: TGCAGCGTTACTATGAGGACAGGGTGGACTGAAGCTTTCTTT. Drawing the rest from reference TRBV29-1 and TRBJ1-1, the complete variable domain is SAVISQKPSRDICQRGTSLTIQCQVDSQVTMMFWYRQQPGQSLTLIATANQGSEATYESGFVIDKFPISRPNLTFSTLTVSNMSPEDSSIYLCSVTMRTGWTEAFFGQGTRLTVV.

This clonotype was seen a few times. The chain combines TRBV11-3 with TRBJ2-1, with 7 bases lining up with TRBD2. The CDR3 is 17 residues long. V lost 2 bases to trimming and J lost 0 bases; unmatched junction nucleotides: 7. The germline CDR1 and CDR2 sequences are SGHNT and YENEEA. For the CDR3, the DNA is TGTGCCAGCAGCTTAAAGCCTCTAGCGGCCTCCTACAATGAGCAGTTCTTC. Translation: CASSLKPLAASYNEQFF.

This clonotype was detected a few times. The V and J genes are TRBV28 and TRBJ2-3; D ambiguous. The CDR3 has 14 residues. Trimming shortened V by 5 bases and J by 0 bases, and 9 bases separated the two germline ends. The V gene's germline CDR1 is MDHEN and CDR2 SYDVKM. The CDR3 here is CASSPDRSTDTQYF. CDR3 DNA sequence: TGTGCCAGCAGTCCGGACCGGAGCACAGATACGCAGTATTTT.

V is TRBV7-8 and J is TRBJ2-5; 15 bases match TRBD2. CDR3 length: 17 residues. Trimming removed 3 bases from V and 2 bases from J; junction bases left unmatched: 4. Germline assignment: CDR1 SGHVS and CDR2 FQNEAQ. The CDR3, as DNA: TGTGCCAGCAGCTTTCTGGGACTAGCGGGAGGACAAGAGACCCAGTACTTC. Its protein product is CASSFLGLAGGQETQYF.